These T cell receptor beta chains were read from a single sample in a study of TIL therapy for anti-PD-1-resistant metastatic lung cancer. The data were produced by immunoSEQ multiplex PCR, yet TCRdb's version contains in-frame clones alone and is incomplete. The repertoire has about 60,000 clones, under 75% of them found once; the top ten carry roughly 7.2%. The sample in question was blood, obtained at baseline. Every receptor here comes from a person aged 30 to 80 with non-small cell lung cancer. Each CDR3 is given with its conserved first and last residue. A D gene is named only where the DNA matches it firmly. Not every row has a clone size; where given, it reads once, few, many or a size class.

D,J,size,V,CDR3,DNA
-,TRBJ1-5,-,TRBV7-2,CASSRDRDQPQHF,TGTGCCAGCAGCCGAGACCGAGATCAGCCCCAGCATTTT
TRBD2,TRBJ2-1,-,TRBV6-1,CASSGPSGEFYNEQFF,TGTGCCAGCAGTGGTCCTAGCGGGGAGTTCTACAATGAGCAGTTCTTC
-,TRBJ1-2,few,TRBV30,CAWSRGRVGYGYTF,TGTGCCTGGAGCCGGGGCAGGGTCGGCTATGGCTACACCTTC
TRBD1,TRBJ2-7,-,TRBV27,CASSPRTGSYEQYF,TGTGCCAGCAGTCCCCGGACAGGGTCCTACGAGCAGTACTTC
-,TRBJ2-5,-,TRBV7-3,CASSLEAETQYF,TGTGCCAGCAGCTTAGAGGCGGAGACCCAGTACTTC
TRBD2,TRBJ2-5,-,TRBV5-8,CASSWGLAGGETQYF,TGTGCCAGCAGCTGGGGACTAGCGGGGGGAGAGACCCAGTACTTC
TRBD1,TRBJ2-7,few,TRBV27,CASRKGASYEQYF,TGTGCCAGCAGAAAGGGGGCCTCCTACGAGCAGTACTTC
TRBD1,TRBJ2-5,-,TRBV5-4,CASSGTGTNQETQYF,TGTGCCAGCAGCGGGACAGGTACTAACCAAGAGACCCAGTACTTC
-,TRBJ1-2,-,TRBV5-1,CASSLGLGRGFYGYTF,TGCGCCAGCAGCTTAGGGTTAGGCAGGGGATTCTATGGCTACACCTTC
-,TRBJ2-3,-,TRBV9,CASSVGGTGTDTQYF,TGTGCCAGCAGCGTAGGGGGGACTGGCACAGATACGCAGTATTTT
-,TRBJ2-3,-,TRBV30,CAWSVRRDTQYF,TGTGCCTGGAGTGTACGGCGAGATACGCAGTATTTT
-,TRBJ1-1,-,TRBV2,CASGRTVTEAFF,TGTGCCAGCGGCCGGACAGTCACTGAAGCTTTCTTT
TRBD2,TRBJ2-7,-,TRBV7-9,CASSFGLAALGEQYF,TGTGCCAGCAGCTTCGGACTAGCGGCCCTTGGGGAGCAGTACTTC
-,TRBJ2-7,-,TRBV11-2,CASSLRARYEQYF,TGTGCCAGCAGCTTAAGGGCCCGATACGAGCAGTACTTC
TRBD1,TRBJ1-2,-,TRBV10-3,CAIGQDHGYTF,TGTGCCATAGGACAGGATCATGGCTACACCTTC
-,TRBJ2-1,-,TRBV2,CASSYYASNEQFF,TGTGCCAGCAGTTATTATGCCTCCAATGAGCAGTTCTTC
-,TRBJ1-1,few,TRBV2,CASRLMNTEAFF,TGTGCCAGCAGATTAATGAACACTGAAGCTTTCTTT
TRBD2,TRBJ2-3,few,TRBV7-9,CASSPPGLGTDTQYF,TGTGCCAGCAGCCCACCGGGACTAGGCACAGATACGCAGTATTTT
-,TRBJ2-7,-,TRBV6-5,CASRADRYEQYF,TGTGCCAGCAGGGCAGACCGCTACGAGCAGTACTTC
TRBD1,TRBJ1-5,-,TRBV6-1,CASRDGTGGQPQHF,TGTGCCAGCAGGGATGGGACAGGGGGACAGCCCCAGCATTTT
-,TRBJ2-1,-,TRBV18,CASSPDSYNEQFF,TGTGCCAGCTCACCCGACTCCTACAATGAGCAGTTCTTC
TRBD1,TRBJ1-6,few,TRBV5-6,CASSLDMGQNSPLHF,TGTGCCAGCAGCTTGGATATGGGACAGAATTCACCCCTCCACTTT